This T cell receptor (beta chain) was identified in a study of blood T cell repertoires in COVID-19. Overall study context: The analysed material was cDNA or gDNA that came from T cells, B-cell-depleted T cells, or PBMCs.

Per the germline V gene, CDR1 is LGHNA and CDR2 is YNFKEQ. V gave up 5 bases and J gave up 3 bases, with 14 bases separating them. CDR3 length: 15 amino acids. Sequencing used immunoSEQ multiplex PCR; TCRdb keeps in-frame clones, though not all of them. The sample holds 130,000 or so clones, about 91% seen once. This sequence originates from a man aged 45 to 65 with acute or convalescent COVID-19. The chain is built from TRBV4-2 and TRBJ1-3; no definite D call. The sample taken for sequencing was peripheral blood. This CDR3 reads CASSKAKDYGNTIYF. In DNA, the CDR3 is TGTGCCAGCAGCAAAGCTAAAGACTATGGAAACACCATATATTTT.